A selection of T cell receptor beta chains follows, all from one sample in a study of tumor T cells in aggressive B-cell lymphoma. The table came from immunoSEQ multiplex PCR; TCRdb's copy has only in-frame clones and leaves some out. The sample holds about 2,200 clones, approximately 85% seen once. The specimen sequenced was tumor tissue. The receptor source for this set is an adult with diffuse large B cell lymphoma. Both conserved end residues are part of each CDR3. A D gene is named only where the DNA matches it firmly. Clone sizes are given selectively: once, few, many, or a class where the clone is expanded.

TRBV19	TRBD2	TRBJ2-7	.	CASSIREAYEQYF	TGTGCCAGTAGTATCCGGGAGGCCTACGAGCAGTACTTC
TRBV9	.	TRBJ2-1	.	CASSVGYRAVGHDEQFF	TGTGCCAGCAGCGTAGGATACAGGGCCGTAGGTCACGATGAGCAGTTCTTC
TRBV5-1	.	TRBJ2-5	few	CASSRGWGETQYF	TGCGCCAGCAGCCGGGGGTGGGGAGAGACCCAGTACTTC
TRBV30	.	TRBJ2-3	.	CAWSVGGYTDTQYF	TGTGCCTGGAGTGTTGGCGGATACACAGATACGCAGTATTTT
TRBV11-2	TRBD1	TRBJ2-3	.	CASSLGGTARTDTQYF	TGTGCCAGCAGCTTAGGGGGGACAGCCCGCACAGATACGCAGTATTTT
TRBV6-5	.	TRBJ1-6	.	CASSYSPGIGSPLHF	TGTGCCAGCAGTTACTCGCCGGGGATCGGATCACCCCTCCACTTT
TRBV11-2	TRBD2	TRBJ2-5	.	CASSLDLAGGSSETQYF	TGTGCCAGCAGCTTAGATTTGGCGGGGGGGTCCTCGGAGACCCAGTACTTC
TRBV6-1	.	TRBJ2-2	.	CASKEGGVEELFF	TGTGCCAGCAAGGAGGGGGGGGTAGAGGAGCTGTTTTTT
TRBV25-1	TRBD1	TRBJ2-7	.	CASSGTGTSYEQYF	TGTGCCAGCAGTGGGACAGGGACTTCCTACGAGCAGTACTTC
TRBV10-3	TRBD1	TRBJ2-7	.	CAINEATGVYEQYF	TGTGCCATCAATGAGGCGACAGGGGTGTACGAGCAGTACTTC
TRBV4-1	TRBD2	TRBJ2-3	.	CASSRERGSDTQYF	TGCGCCAGCAGCCGCGAGCGGGGATCTGATACGCAGTATTTT
TRBV7-9	.	TRBJ2-1	.	CASSSPAPGMFF	TGTGCCAGCAGCTCCCCTGCGCCGGGGATGTTCTTC
TRBV27	TRBD1	TRBJ1-2	.	CASSLGQGDGYTF	TGTGCCAGCAGTTTGGGGCAGGGGGATGGCTACACCTTC
TRBV9	.	TRBJ1-6	.	CASNKTRTAKSSYNSPLHF	TGTGCCAGCAACAAAACCCGGACAGCAAAGAGCTCCTATAATTCACCCCTCCACTTT
TRBV18	.	TRBJ2-7	.	CASSQGVENEQYF	TGTGCCAGCTCACAGGGAGTAGAAAACGAGCAGTACTTC
TRBV5-1	.	TRBJ2-4	.	CASSPPGLAKNIQYF	TGCGCCAGCAGCCCGCCAGGATTAGCCAAAAACATTCAGTACTTC
TRBV7-8	.	TRBJ1-3	.	CASSPFRSSGNTIYF	TGTGCCAGCAGCCCCTTCCGTAGCTCTGGAAACACCATATATTTT
TRBV11-3	.	TRBJ2-5	.	CASSLLVAETQYF	TGTGCCAGCAGCTTATTAGTAGCGGAGACCCAGTACTTC
TRBV15	.	TRBJ2-5	.	CATGGFQETQYF	TGTGCCACCGGGGGGTTCCAAGAGACCCAGTACTTC
TRBV27	TRBD2	TRBJ2-1	.	CASSSRASGKYNEQFF	TGTGCCAGCAGTTCGAGGGCTAGCGGGAAGTACAATGAGCAGTTCTTC
TRBV6-1	TRBD1	TRBJ1-3	.	CASNRPGGNDTTYF	TGTGCCAGCAATCGCCCAGGGGGCAATGACACCACATATTTT
TRBV9	.	TRBJ2-3	.	CASSVARSTDTQYF	TGTGCCAGCAGCGTAGCTAGAAGCACAGATACGCAGTATTTT
TRBV5-1	TRBD1	TRBJ1-1	.	CASSLRTGTNTEAFF	TGCGCCAGCAGCTTGCGGACAGGGACGAACACTGAAGCTTTCTTT
TRBV18	.	TRBJ1-2	.	CASSPGPVGYGYTF	TGTGCCAGCTCACCGGGGCCAGTGGGCTATGGCTACACCTTC
TRBV5-6	TRBD1	TRBJ2-7	.	CASSLAPGTGGLTYEQYF	TGTGCCAGCAGCTTGGCCCCTGGGACAGGGGGCCTTACCTACGAGCAGTACTTC
TRBV5-8	.	TRBJ2-5	once	CASSLARTQETQYF	TGTGCCAGCAGCTTGGCCCGGACACAAGAGACCCAGTACTTC
TRBV2	.	TRBJ2-3	.	CASSEVQGFPDTQYF	TGTGCCAGCAGTGAAGTCCAGGGTTTCCCAGATACGCAGTATTTT
TRBV28	.	TRBJ2-7	.	CASKPARTDEQYF	TGTGCCAGCAAACCGGCTCGGACAGACGAGCAGTACTTC
TRBV2	TRBD1	TRBJ1-5	.	CASSVDRGRPGQPQHF	TGTGCCAGCAGTGTGGACAGGGGGCGACCCGGTCAGCCCCAGCATTTT
TRBV15	.	TRBJ1-2	.	CATSPTLLPDYGYTF	TGTGCCACCAGCCCTACGCTCCTACCTGACTATGGCTACACCTTC
TRBV10-1	.	TRBJ2-2	.	CASSFSNTGELFF	TGCGCCAGCAGTTTCTCGAACACCGGGGAGCTGTTTTTT
TRBV29-1	.	TRBJ2-3	.	CSVIFQGAGDTQYF	TGCAGCGTTATCTTTCAAGGGGCTGGAGATACGCAGTATTTT
TRBV2	.	TRBJ2-1	.	CASRAPALAPNEQFF	TGTGCCAGCAGAGCTCCCGCCTTAGCCCCCAATGAGCAGTTCTTC
TRBV19	TRBD1	TRBJ2-7	.	CASSGRDRTYEQYF	TGTGCCAGTAGCGGACGGGACAGGACCTACGAGCAGTACTTC
TRBV6-6	.	TRBJ2-7	.	CASSYLTVHYEQYF	TGTGCCAGCAGTTACCTGACAGTTCACTACGAGCAGTACTTC
TRBV11-2	TRBD1	TRBJ1-1	.	CASSLEGGGGSAFF	TGTGCCAGCAGCTTAGAAGGGGGCGGCGGATCGGCTTTCTTT
TRBV7-6	TRBD2	TRBJ2-3	.	CASSSSAGAADTQYF	TGTGCCAGTAGCTCTTCGGCGGGAGCGGCAGATACGCAGTATTTT
TRBV27	TRBD1	TRBJ2-5	.	CASSLGQLETQYF	TGTGCCAGCAGTTTGGGACAGCTAGAGACCCAGTACTTC
TRBV19	.	TRBJ2-3	.	CASSIAGISTDTQYF	TGTGCCAGTAGTATCGCGGGAATTAGCACAGATACGCAGTATTTT
TRBV10-3	TRBD1	TRBJ1-1	.	CAISADRYLEAFF	TGTGCCATCAGCGCGGACAGGTACCTTGAAGCTTTCTTT